This T cell receptor (beta chain) was retrieved from a study of shared clonotypes between healthy human individuals. The method was immunoSEQ multiplex PCR; TCRdb's version includes in-frame clones alone and lacks a portion of them. This sample carries roughly 2 million clones, 95% of them seen once, and the ten largest clones take roughly 0.13%. With 5 bases removed from V and 6 bases from J, the gap between germline ends came to 11 bases. Germline CDR1 SGHTA, CDR2 FQGNSA. CDR3 length: 13 residues. This sequence was found in a man aged 18 to 35 in good health. V usage is TRBV7-2 and J usage is TRBJ2-4, with D perhaps TRBD1 or TRBD2 (5 bases each). Material: naive CD4+ T cells sorted from blood. As to subset: CD45RA+ positively selected. CDR3 loop: CASSGTMLNIQYF. CDR3 sequence (DNA): TGTGCCAGCAGCGGGACCATGCTAAACATTCAGTACTTC.